This TCR beta chain was recovered during a study of CD8 T cells in ankylosing spondylitis. Points from the study as a whole: What seemed typical of ankylosing spondylitis blood was a TCR beta motif built from roughly 8 highly homologous variants.

This clonotype is termed medium-sized (0.01 to 0.1%). Its antigen is not identified. TCRdb recomputed calls from the 5' RACE reads with MiXCR, one row per CDR3 protein. This sample has 6,000 to 8,500 distinct CDR3 sequences, with more than 8% found just once. Trimming stripped 0 bases from V and 2 bases from J, with 8 bases between. Germline loops: CDR1 SGDLS, CDR2 YYNGEE. There are 14 residues in the CDR3. The clonotype comes from a male donor with ankylosing spondylitis or in good health (not recorded which). The chain employs TRBV9 and TRBJ1-1; D is possibly TRBD1 (6 bases). The source material was blood, either unsorted or a sorted T cell fraction (not recorded which). The CDR3 bases are TGTGCCAGCAGCGTAGGGACAGCTAACACTGAAGCTTTCTTT. Translation gives CASSVGTANTEAFF.